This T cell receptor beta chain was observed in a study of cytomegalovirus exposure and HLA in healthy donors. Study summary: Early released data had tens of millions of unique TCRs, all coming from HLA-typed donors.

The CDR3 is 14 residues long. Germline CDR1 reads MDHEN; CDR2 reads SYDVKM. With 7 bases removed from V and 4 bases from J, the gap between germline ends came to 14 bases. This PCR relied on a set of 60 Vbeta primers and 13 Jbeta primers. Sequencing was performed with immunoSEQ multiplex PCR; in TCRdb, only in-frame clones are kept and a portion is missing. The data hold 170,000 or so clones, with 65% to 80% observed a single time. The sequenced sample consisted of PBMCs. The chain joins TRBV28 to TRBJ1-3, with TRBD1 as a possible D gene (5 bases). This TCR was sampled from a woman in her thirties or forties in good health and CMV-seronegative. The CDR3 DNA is TGTGCCAGCAACCAAGGGGATGCCGGAAACACCATATATTTT. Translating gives CASNQGDAGNTIYF.